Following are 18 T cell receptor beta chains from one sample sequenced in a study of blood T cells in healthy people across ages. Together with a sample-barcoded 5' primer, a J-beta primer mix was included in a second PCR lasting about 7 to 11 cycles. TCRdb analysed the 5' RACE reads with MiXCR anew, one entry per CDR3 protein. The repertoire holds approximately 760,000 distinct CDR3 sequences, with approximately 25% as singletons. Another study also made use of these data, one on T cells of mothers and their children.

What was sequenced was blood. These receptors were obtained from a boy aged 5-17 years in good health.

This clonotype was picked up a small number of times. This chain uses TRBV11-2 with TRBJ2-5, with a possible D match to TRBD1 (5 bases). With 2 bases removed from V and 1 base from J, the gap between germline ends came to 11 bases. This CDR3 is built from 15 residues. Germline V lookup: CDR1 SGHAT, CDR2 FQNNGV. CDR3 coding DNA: TGTGCCAGCAGCTTATTCGTGACAGCCCAAGAGACCCAGTACTTC. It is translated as CASSLFVTAQETQYF.

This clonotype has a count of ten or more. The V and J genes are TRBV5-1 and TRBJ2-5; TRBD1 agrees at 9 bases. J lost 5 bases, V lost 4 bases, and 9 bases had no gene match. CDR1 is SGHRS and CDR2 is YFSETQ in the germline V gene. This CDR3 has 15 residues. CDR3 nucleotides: TGCGCCAGCAGCCCGGGACAGGGAGGTCAGGAGACCCAGTACTTC. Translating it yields CASSPGQGGQETQYF.

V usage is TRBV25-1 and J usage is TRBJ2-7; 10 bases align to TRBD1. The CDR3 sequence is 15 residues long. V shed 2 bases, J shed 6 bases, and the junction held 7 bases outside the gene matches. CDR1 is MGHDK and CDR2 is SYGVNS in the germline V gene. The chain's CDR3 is CASSEVRGQGTEQYF. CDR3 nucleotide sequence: TGTGCCAGCAGTGAAGTCCGGGGACAGGGGACCGAGCAGTACTTC.

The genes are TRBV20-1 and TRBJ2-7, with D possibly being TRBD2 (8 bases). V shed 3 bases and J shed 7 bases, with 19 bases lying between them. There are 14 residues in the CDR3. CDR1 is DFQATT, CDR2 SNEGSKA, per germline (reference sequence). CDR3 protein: CSARFGTRGLEQYF. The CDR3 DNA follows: TGCAGTGCTAGGTTCGGGACTAGGGGGCTGGAGCAGTACTTC.

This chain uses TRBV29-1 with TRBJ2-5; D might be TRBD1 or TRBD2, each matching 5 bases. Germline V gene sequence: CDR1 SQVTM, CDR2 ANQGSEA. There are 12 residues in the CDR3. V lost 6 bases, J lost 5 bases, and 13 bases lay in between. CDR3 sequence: CSVAGSNETQYF. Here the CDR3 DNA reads TGCAGCGTGGCAGGGAGTAACGAGACCCAGTACTTC.

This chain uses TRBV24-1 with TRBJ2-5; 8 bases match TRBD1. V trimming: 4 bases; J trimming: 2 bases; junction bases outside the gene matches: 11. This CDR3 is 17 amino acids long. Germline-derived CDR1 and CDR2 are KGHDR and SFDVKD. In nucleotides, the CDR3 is TGTGCCACCAGTGACTTTGGTGGACAGGGAAAACAAGAGACCCAGTACTTC. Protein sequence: CATSDFGGQGKQETQYF.

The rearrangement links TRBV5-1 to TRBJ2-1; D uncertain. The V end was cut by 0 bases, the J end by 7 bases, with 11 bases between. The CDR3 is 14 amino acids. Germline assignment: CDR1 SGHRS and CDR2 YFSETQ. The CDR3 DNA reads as TGCGCCAGCAGCTTGGAGAACTTGAAGAATGAGCAGTTCTTC. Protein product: CASSLENLKNEQFF.

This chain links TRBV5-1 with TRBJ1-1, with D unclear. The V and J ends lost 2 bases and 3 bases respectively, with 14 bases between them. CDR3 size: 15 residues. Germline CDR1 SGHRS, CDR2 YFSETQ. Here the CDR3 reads CASSFDRKADTEAFF. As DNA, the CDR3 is TGCGCCAGCAGCTTCGACCGGAAGGCGGACACTGAAGCTTTCTTT.

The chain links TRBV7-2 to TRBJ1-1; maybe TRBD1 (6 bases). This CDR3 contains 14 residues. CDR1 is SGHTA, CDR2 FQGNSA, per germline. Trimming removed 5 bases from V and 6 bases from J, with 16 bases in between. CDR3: CASSVQGPVAEAFF. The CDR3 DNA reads TGTGCCAGCAGCGTACAGGGACCCGTCGCTGAAGCTTTCTTT.

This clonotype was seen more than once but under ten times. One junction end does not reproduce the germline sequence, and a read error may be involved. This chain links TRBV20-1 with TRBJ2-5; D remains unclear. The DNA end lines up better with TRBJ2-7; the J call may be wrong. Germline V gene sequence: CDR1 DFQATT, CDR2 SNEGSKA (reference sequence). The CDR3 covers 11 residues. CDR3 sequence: CSVREVYEQYF. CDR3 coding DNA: TGCAGTGTTAGAGAGGTCTACGAGCAGTACTTC.

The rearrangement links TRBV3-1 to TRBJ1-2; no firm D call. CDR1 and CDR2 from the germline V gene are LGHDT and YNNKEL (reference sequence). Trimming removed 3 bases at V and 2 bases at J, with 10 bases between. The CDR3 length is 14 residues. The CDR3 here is CASSQTGRNYGYTF. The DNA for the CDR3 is TGTGCCAGCAGCCAGACCGGACGGAACTATGGCTACACCTTC.

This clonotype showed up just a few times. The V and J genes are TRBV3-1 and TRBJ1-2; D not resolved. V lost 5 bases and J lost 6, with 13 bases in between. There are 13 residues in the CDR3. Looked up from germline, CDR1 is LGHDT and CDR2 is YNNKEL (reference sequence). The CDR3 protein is CASSFSNQHGYTF. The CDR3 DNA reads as TGTGCCAGCAGCTTCAGCAATCAGCATGGCTACACCTTC.

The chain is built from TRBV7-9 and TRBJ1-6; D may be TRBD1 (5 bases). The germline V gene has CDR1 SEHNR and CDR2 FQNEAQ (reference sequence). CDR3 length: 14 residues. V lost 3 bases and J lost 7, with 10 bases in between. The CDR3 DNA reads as TGTGCCAGCAGCTTTGCGGGGGGGAATTCACCCCTCCACTTT. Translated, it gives CASSFAGGNSPLHF.

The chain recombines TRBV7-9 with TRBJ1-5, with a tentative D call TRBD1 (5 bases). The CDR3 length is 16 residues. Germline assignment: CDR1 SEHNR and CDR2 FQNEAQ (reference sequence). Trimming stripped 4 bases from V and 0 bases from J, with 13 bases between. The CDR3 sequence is CASSSSDSYSNQPQHF. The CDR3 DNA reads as TGTGCCAGCAGCTCCTCTGACAGCTATAGCAATCAGCCCCAGCATTTT. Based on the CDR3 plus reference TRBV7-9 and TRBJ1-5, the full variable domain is DTGVSQNPRHKITKRGQNVTFRCDPISEHNRLYWYRQTLGQGPEFLTYFQNEAQLEKSRLLSDRFSAERPKGSFSTLEIQRTEQGDSAMYLCASSSSDSYSNQPQHFGDGTRLSIL.

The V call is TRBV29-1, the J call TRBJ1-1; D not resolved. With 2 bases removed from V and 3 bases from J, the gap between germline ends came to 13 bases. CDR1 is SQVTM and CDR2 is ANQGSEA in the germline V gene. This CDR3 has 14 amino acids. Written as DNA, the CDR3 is TGCAGCGTTGAAAACCACGGGAAGCACACTGAAGCTTTCTTT. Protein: CSVENHGKHTEAFF.

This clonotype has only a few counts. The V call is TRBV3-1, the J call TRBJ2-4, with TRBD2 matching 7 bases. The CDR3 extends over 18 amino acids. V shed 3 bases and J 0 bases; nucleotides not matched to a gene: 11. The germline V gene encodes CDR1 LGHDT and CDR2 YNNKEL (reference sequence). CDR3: CASSHGGRPNLAKNIQYF. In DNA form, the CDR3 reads TGTGCCAGCAGCCACGGCGGGAGACCCAACTTAGCCAAAAACATTCAGTACTTC.

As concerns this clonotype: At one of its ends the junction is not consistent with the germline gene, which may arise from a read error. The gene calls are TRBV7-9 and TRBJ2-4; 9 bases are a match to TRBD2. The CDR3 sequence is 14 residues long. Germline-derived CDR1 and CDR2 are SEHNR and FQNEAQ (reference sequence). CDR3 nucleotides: TGTGCCAGCAGCCCTAGCGGGATCATCAACAATCAGTACTTC. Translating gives CASSPSGIINNQYF.

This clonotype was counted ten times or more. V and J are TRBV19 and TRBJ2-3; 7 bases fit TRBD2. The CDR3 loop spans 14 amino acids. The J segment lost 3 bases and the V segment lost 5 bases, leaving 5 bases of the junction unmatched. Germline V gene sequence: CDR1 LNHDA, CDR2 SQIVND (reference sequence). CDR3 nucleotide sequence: TGTGCCAGTAGTTCCGGCGGGGGAACAGATACGCAGTATTTT. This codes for CASSSGGGTDTQYF.